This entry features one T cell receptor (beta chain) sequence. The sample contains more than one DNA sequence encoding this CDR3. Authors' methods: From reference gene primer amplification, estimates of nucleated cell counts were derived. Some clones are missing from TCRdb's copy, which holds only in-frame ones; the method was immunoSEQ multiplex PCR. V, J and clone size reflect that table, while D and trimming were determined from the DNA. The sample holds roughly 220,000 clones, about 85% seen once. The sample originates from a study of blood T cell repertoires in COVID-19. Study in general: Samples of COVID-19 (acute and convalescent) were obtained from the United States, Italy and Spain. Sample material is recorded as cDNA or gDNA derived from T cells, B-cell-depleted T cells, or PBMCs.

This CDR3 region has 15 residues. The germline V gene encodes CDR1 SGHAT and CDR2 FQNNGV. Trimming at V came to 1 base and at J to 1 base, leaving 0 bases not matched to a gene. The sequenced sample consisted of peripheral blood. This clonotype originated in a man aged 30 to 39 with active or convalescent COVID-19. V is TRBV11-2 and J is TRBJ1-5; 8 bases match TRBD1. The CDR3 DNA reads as TGTGCCAGCAGCTTAGGACAGGGGAGCAATCAGCCCCAGCATTTT. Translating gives CASSLGQGSNQPQHF.